One and the same sample provided the 24 T cell receptor beta chains below, sequenced in a study of blood T cell repertoires in COVID-19. Assay: immunoSEQ multiplex PCR; the TCRdb copy retains only in-frame clones and omits some. There are hundreds of thousands of clones in the sample; approximately 87% occur only once, and roughly 7.1% lies in the top ten. Material: peripheral blood. Every receptor here comes from a woman aged 50 to 60 who had recovered from COVID-19.

The chain joins TRBV19 to TRBJ2-1, with D tentatively TRBD2 (6 bases). The V end was cut by 2 bases, the J end by 12 bases, with 20 bases between. Germline loops: CDR1 LNHDA, CDR2 SQIVND (reference sequence). CDR3 length: 15 amino acids. In DNA form, the CDR3 reads TGTGCCAGTAGTATACGGCGGGACGCGGTGTTTGGGCAGTTCTTC. This translates into CASSIRRDAVFGQFF.

This chain uses TRBV24-1 with TRBJ2-5, with a possible D match to TRBD2 (5 bases). V gave up 5 bases and J gave up 5 bases, with 8 bases separating them. CDR3 length equals 12 residues. Germline CDR1 reads KGHDR; CDR2 reads SFDVKD. The CDR3 nucleotides read TGTGCCACCAGTGTAAGAGGGGAGACCCAGTACTTC. Encoded protein: CATSVRGETQYF.

The rearrangement uses TRBV12-3 or TRBV12-4 and TRBJ2-7; 8 bases are shared with TRBD1. This CDR3 is built from 13 residues. The V gene end was trimmed by 8 bases and the J gene end by 3 bases; junction bases not matched to a gene: 6. The CDR3 DNA reads as TGTGCCAGCCGAGGACAGGGAGTCTACGAGCAGTACTTC. Translation gives CASRGQGVYEQYF.

The chain recombines TRBV4-3 with TRBJ1-2, with a weak D call TRBD1 (5 bases). Trimming took 3 bases from V and 8 from J, leaving 22 bases between them. The CDR3 has 16 amino acids. The germline gives CDR1 LGHNA, CDR2 YSLEER. The CDR3 nucleotides read TGCGCCAGCAGCCACTCCGGAACGGACAACTATCGCGGCTACACCTTC. Protein product: CASSHSGTDNYRGYTF.

The chain is built from TRBV5-6 and TRBJ1-5; D is possibly TRBD1 (5 bases). This CDR3 is built from 16 residues. Germline V gene lookup returns CDR1 SGHDT and CDR2 YYEEEE. Deletions cut 4 bases from V and 4 bases from J, with 18 bases between. The CDR3 DNA is TGTGCCAGCAGCAAAAAACAGGTCATGAGGAATCAGCCCCAGCATTTT. Amino acids: CASSKKQVMRNQPQHF.

The rearrangement joins TRBV11-3 to TRBJ2-1, with 13 positions matching TRBD2. The CDR3 length is 14 residues. CDR1 SGHNT and CDR2 YENEEA come from the germline V gene. Trimming removed 5 bases from V and 9 bases from J; junction bases left unmatched: 4. CDR3 sequence: CASSRGTSGAEQFF. CDR3 nucleotide sequence: TGTGCCAGCAGCCGGGGGACTAGCGGGGCTGAGCAGTTCTTC.

The J gene is TRBJ2-3, the V gene TRBV7-2; TRBD2 matches 11 bases. The CDR3 spans 19 residues. The V segment lost 7 bases and the J segment 6 bases; nucleotides outside the gene matches: 21. Germline V gene sequence: CDR1 SGHTA, CDR2 FQGNSA. The CDR3 loop is CASIRSGGAERRGQDTQYF. The CDR3 DNA follows: TGTGCCAGCATCCGTAGCGGGGGGGCCGAGAGAAGGGGCCAGGATACGCAGTATTTT. Variable domain in full (rest from reference TRBV7-2 and TRBJ2-3): GAGVSQSPSNKVTEKGKDVELRCDPISGHTALYWYRQSLGQGLEFLIYFQGNSAPDKSGLPSDRFSAERTGGSVSTLTIQRTQQEDSAVYLCASIRSGGAERRGQDTQYFGPGTRLTVL.

The chain combines TRBV11-2 with TRBJ2-7, with 8 bases fitting TRBD2. CDR3 length: 15 amino acids. Looked up from germline, CDR1 is SGHAT and CDR2 is FQNNGV. V shed 5 bases, J shed 3 bases, and the junction held 9 bases outside the gene matches. In nucleotides, the CDR3 is TGTGCCAGCAGCGCAGGAGGTGCGGGAGGCTACGAGCAGTACTTC. Translation gives CASSAGGAGGYEQYF.

CDR3 nucleotides: TGTGCCAGCAGCGGGACTAGCGGGGGGGCTGAGACCCAGTACTTC. It encodes CASSGTSGGAETQYF. This chain joins TRBV2 and TRBJ2-5; 16 bases align to TRBD2. Germline V lookup: CDR1 SNHLY, CDR2 FYNNEI. Germline trimming cut 6 bases from V and 5 bases from J; bases unmatched to any gene: 3. The CDR3 sequence is 15 residues long.

This clone appeared a single time. The rearrangement uses TRBV6-1 and TRBJ2-1; 13 bases fit TRBD2. The CDR3 consists of 17 residues. The germline gives CDR1 MNHNS, CDR2 SASEGT. Losses at the gene ends were 2 bases for V and 1 base for J; bases not matched to a gene: 2. CDR3 DNA: TGTGCCAGCAGTGAAACTAGCGGGAGGGGGTCCTACAATGAGCAGTTCTTC. This gives the protein CASSETSGRGSYNEQFF.

The chain carries TRBV4-1 and TRBJ1-6; D remains ambiguous. CDR1 MGHRA and CDR2 YSYEKL come from the germline V gene. V lost 1 base, J lost 10 bases, and 14 bases lay in between. This CDR3 has 15 amino acids. The CDR3 DNA reads TGCGCCAGCAGCCAAGCAGCCACGGGTAGGTCACCCCTCCACTTT. Encoded protein: CASSQAATGRSPLHF.

The J gene is TRBJ2-5, the V gene TRBV6-6; 8 bases align to TRBD1. This CDR3 has 13 residues. The V gene end was trimmed by 10 bases and the J gene end by 3 bases; junction bases not matched to a gene: 7. CDR1 is MNHNY and CDR2 is SVGAGI in the germline V gene (reference sequence). CDR3 coding DNA: TGTGCCACCGACAGGGGATGGGAAGAGACCCAGTACTTC. It is translated as CATDRGWEETQYF.

The chain recombines TRBV6-5 with TRBJ2-5; a weak D match, TRBD1 (5 bases). The CDR3 is made up of 14 amino acids. V was clipped by 6 bases and J by 2 bases, with 13 bases between them. CDR1 is MNHEY, CDR2 SVGAGI, per germline. The CDR3, as DNA: TGTGCCAGCAGCTATCCTCAGGGTCAAGAGACCCAGTACTTC. It codes for CASSYPQGQETQYF.

The CDR3 region is CASSQQGRWDEKLFF. The DNA of the CDR3 is TGTGCCAGCAGCCAACAGGGCCGCTGGGATGAAAAACTGTTTTTT. The J gene is TRBJ1-4, the V gene TRBV28, with D perhaps TRBD1 (6 bases). The germline gives CDR1 MDHEN, CDR2 SYDVKM. The CDR3 sequence is 15 residues long. V gave up 6 bases and J gave up 6 bases, with 17 bases separating them.

The chain couples TRBV9 to TRBJ1-2; TRBD1 matches 7 bases. The CDR3 covers 14 residues. In germline, CDR1 is SGDLS, CDR2 YYNGEE. V shed 0 bases and J 5 bases; nucleotides not matched to a gene: 4. CDR3 sequence: CASSVGTGAYGYTF. The CDR3 DNA reads TGTGCCAGCAGCGTAGGGACAGGTGCTTATGGCTACACCTTC.

V usage is TRBV6-6 and J usage is TRBJ1-5, with a weak D call TRBD1 (5 bases). This CDR3 spans 14 amino acids. V lost 7 bases and J 4 bases, leaving 14 bases between the germline ends. The germline V gene has CDR1 MNHNY and CDR2 SVGAGI (reference sequence). The CDR3 nucleotides are TGTGCCAGCACGGGGGAGGCTCGAAATCAGCCCCAGCATTTT. This sequence encodes CASTGEARNQPQHF.

The J gene is TRBJ2-1, the V gene TRBV28, with 15 bases that match TRBD2. This CDR3 has 17 amino acids. Germline lookup yields CDR1 MDHEN and CDR2 SYDVKM. The ends lost 6 bases at V and 7 bases at J; junction bases unmatched: 10. The CDR3 bases are TGTGCCAGCAGCCCGCGACCGGGACTAGCGGGAGGTAATGAGCAGTTCTTC. It yields the protein CASSPRPGLAGGNEQFF.

With respect to this clone: The same CDR3 also results from other DNA sequences found in this sample. The gene calls are TRBV28 and TRBJ1-2, with D possibly TRBD1 on 5 matching bases. With 3 bases removed from V and 3 bases from J, the gap between germline ends came to 11 bases. Germline V gene lookup returns CDR1 MDHEN and CDR2 SYDVKM. This CDR3 has 14 residues. This CDR3 is CASSFGAGYYGYTF. Here the CDR3 DNA reads TGTGCCAGCAGTTTTGGGGCAGGATACTATGGCTACACCTTC.

V gene TRBV6-5 combines with J gene TRBJ2-5, with D possibly TRBD2 on 6 matching bases. With 7 bases removed from V and 7 bases from J, the gap between germline ends came to 19 bases. This CDR3 is built from 14 residues. Germline CDR1 reads MNHEY; CDR2 reads SVGAGI. The CDR3 loop reads CASNTPGGTSTQYF. DNA of the CDR3: TGTGCCAGCAACACCCCTGGGGGGACCTCGACCCAGTACTTC.

The chain has TRBV4-1 and TRBJ1-2, with 8 bases identical to TRBD1. Trimming cost V 1 base and J 6 bases; bases outside gene matches: 7. The CDR3 length is 15 residues. CDR1 and CDR2 from the germline V gene are MGHRA and YSYEKL. In DNA form, the CDR3 reads TGCGCCAGCAGCCAAGCGGCAGGGGGCAGGGATGGCTACACCTTC. Encoded protein: CASSQAAGGRDGYTF.

V gene TRBV6-6 combines with J gene TRBJ2-2, with D possibly being TRBD2 (5 bases). Trimming took off 11 bases at V and 0 bases at J, with 13 bases between the two ends. CDR1 is MNHNY and CDR2 is SVGAGI in the germline V gene (reference sequence). The CDR3 is made up of 14 amino acids. The CDR3 spells CASRAVPNTGELFF. The CDR3, as DNA: TGTGCCTCCAGAGCGGTACCGAACACCGGGGAGCTGTTTTTT.

V gene TRBV30 combines with J gene TRBJ2-1; 10 bases fit TRBD1. The CDR3 has 12 residues. Germline lookup yields CDR1 GTSNPN and CDR2 SVGIG (reference sequence). J gave up 11 bases and V 2 bases, and 3 bases lay outside the gene matches. The CDR3 DNA follows: TGTGCCTGGAGTTCGGGACAGGGGAAGCAGTTCTTC. It encodes CAWSSGQGKQFF.

The V gene is TRBV6-5, the J gene TRBJ1-2; 8 bases match TRBD1. Germline V gene data show CDR1 as MNHEY and CDR2 as SVGAGI. V gave up 9 bases and J gave up 4 bases; unmatched junction bases: 4. This CDR3 comprises 12 residues. The CDR3 nucleotides are TGTGCCAGAGGGGACAGGTCCTATGGCTACACCTTC. Protein: CARGDRSYGYTF.

This clone was counted a single time. The rearrangement joins TRBV7-2 to TRBJ1-1; D gene unclear. The CDR3 loop spans 15 amino acids. Germline lookup yields CDR1 SGHTA and CDR2 FQGNSA. V shed 5 bases and J shed 0 bases, with 13 bases lying between them. For the CDR3, the DNA is TGTGCCAGCAGCCGTGGACCGGGAGTGAACACTGAAGCTTTCTTT. Translated: CASSRGPGVNTEAFF.